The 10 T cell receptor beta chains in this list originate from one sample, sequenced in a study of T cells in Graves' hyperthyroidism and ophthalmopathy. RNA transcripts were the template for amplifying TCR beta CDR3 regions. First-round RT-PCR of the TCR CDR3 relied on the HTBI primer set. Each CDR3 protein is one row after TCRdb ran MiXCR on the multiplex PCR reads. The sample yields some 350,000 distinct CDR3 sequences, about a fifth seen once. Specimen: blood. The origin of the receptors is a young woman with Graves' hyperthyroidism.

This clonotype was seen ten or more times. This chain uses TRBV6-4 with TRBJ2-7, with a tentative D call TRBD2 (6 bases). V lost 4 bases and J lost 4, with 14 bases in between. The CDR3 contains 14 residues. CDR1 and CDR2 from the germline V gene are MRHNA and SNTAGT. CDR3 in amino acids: CASSAGLGTYEQYF. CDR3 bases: TGTGCCAGCAGTGCGGGACTGGGTACTTACGAGCAGTACTTC.

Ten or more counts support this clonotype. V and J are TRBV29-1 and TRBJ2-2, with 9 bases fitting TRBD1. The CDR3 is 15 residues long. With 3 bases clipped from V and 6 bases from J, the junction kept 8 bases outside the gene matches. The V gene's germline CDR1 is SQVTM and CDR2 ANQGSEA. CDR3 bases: TGCAGCGTTGATACCGGGACAGGGCTTGCCGGGGAGCTGTTTTTT. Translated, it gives CSVDTGTGLAGELFF.

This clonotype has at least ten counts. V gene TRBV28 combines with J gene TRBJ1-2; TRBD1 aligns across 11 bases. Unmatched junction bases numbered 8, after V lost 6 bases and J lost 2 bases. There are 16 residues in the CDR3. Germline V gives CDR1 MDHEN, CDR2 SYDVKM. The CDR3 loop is CASSERTGGRNYGYTF. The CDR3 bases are TGTGCCAGCAGCGAAAGGACAGGGGGCCGAAACTATGGCTACACCTTC.

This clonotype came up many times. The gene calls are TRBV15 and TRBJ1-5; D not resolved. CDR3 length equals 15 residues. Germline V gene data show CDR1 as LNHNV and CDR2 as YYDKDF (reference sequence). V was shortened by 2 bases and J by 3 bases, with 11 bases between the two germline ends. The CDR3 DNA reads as TGTGCCACCAGCAGAACGGACGGTTTCAATCAGCCCCAGCATTTT. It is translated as CATSRTDGFNQPQHF.

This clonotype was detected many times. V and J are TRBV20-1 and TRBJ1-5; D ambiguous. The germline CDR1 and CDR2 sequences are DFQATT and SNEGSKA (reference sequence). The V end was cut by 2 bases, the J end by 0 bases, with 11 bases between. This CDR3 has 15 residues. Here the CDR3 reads CSARNRANSNQPQHF. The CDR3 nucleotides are TGCAGTGCTAGAAACCGGGCAAATAGCAATCAGCCCCAGCATTTT.

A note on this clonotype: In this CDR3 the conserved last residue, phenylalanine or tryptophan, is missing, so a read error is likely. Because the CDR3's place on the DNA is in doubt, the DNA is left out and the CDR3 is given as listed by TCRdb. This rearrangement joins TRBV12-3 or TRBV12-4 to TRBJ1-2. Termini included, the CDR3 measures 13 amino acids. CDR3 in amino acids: CATPLPSNYGYTY.

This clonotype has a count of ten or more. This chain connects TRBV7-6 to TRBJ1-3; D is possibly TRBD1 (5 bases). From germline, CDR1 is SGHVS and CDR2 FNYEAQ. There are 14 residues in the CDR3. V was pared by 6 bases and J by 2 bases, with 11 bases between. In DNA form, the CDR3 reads TGTGCCAGCAGACCACAGGCTACTGGAAACACCATATATTTT. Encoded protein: CASRPQATGNTIYF.

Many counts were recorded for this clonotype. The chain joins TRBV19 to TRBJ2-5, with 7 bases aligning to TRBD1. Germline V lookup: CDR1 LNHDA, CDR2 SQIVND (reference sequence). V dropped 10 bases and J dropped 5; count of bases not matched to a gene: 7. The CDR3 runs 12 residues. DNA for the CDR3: TGTGCCACCAGGGACAGAGGGGAGACCCAGTACTTC. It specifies CATRDRGETQYF.

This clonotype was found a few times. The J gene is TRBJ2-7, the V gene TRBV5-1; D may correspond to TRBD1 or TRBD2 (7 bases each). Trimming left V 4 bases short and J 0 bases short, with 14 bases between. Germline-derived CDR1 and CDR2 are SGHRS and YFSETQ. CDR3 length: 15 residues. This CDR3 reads CASSGGGTDSYEQYF. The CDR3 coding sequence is TGCGCCAGCAGCGGGGGGGGGACAGACTCCTACGAGCAGTACTTC.

This CDR3 reads CASSDRVINYGYTF. As DNA, the CDR3 is TGTGCCAGCAGTGACAGAGTCATTAACTATGGCTACACCTTC. The V call is TRBV2, the J call TRBJ1-2; D gene unclear. V was pared by 3 bases and J by 1 base, with 9 bases between. CDR1 and CDR2 from the germline V gene are SNHLY and FYNNEI. CDR3 length equals 14 residues.